This record concerns one T cell receptor (beta chain) sequence. The antigen it binds to is not known. Within one base of it there is no much larger clone, and no base qualities were kept. This record belongs to a study of OX40 agonist ivuxolimab in advanced cancers. Broadly, across the study: Ivuxolimab was an agonistic, fully human IgG2 monoclonal antibody directed against OX40 (CD134), a costimulatory receptor. Peripheral TCRbeta sequencing was intended to test whether TCR sequence diversity was altered and clonal T-cell expansion was caused by ivuxolimab. A male proportion of under 85% and a mean age of roughly 58 years, ranging from 23 to 79, were recorded for the dose-escalation cohort. Intravenous ivuxolimab was administered to patients every 2 weeks at six dose levels: 0.01, 0.1, 0.3, 1.5, 3 and 10 mg/kg. Among the 50 to 55 dose-escalation patients, about 20 had hepatocellular carcinoma, about 15 melanoma, 9 renal cell carcinoma and 9 head and neck cancer. Patients were allowed to have had prior anti-PD-1, anti-PD-L1 or anti-CTLA-4 therapy, and 30% to 40% of the dose-escalation patients had been treated with checkpoint inhibitors. The paper describes the monotherapy dose-escalation part (N of about 52 patients) of the phase I trial of ivuxolimab. Three dose-escalation patients achieved partial responses, one with hepatocellular carcinoma and two with cutaneous melanoma.

What the authors observed across the whole study: The antigen specificity of the clonally expanded peripheral T cells was not determined. On average, CD8+ T cells showed more expanded clones than CD4+ T cells after ivuxolimab. In the 0.1-3.0 mg/kg groups, partial responders had among the lowest normalized peripheral clonal expansion, particularly in CD8+ T cells. At doses of 0.1 to 3.0 mg/kg, clonal expansion of both CD4+ and CD8+ blood T cells was observed from baseline to week 6. Low levels of normalized T-cell clonal expansion were also seen in some patients who did not respond.

For sequencing of the TCRbeta CDR3 region, genomic DNA was extracted from the sorted cells. The immunoSEQ Assay was used for sequencing of TCRbeta CDR3 regions. In TCRdb, the immuneACCESS table is reduced to in-frame sequences with V and J assigned. These tables do not hold every clone; where another copy was compared, an unresolved V gene accounts for under half, and the others remain unexplained. The sample table lists more than 80,000 clones, 75% to 95% of them with a count of one. Roughly 0.31% of the sample belongs to the ten largest clones. The trial excluded patients who had a history of autoimmune disease or were on systemic immunosuppression. Peripheral blood for TCR sequencing was collected from all dose cohorts at baseline, on cycle 4 day 1, and on cycle 7 day 1. Samples were obtained from an open-label, multicenter, first-in-human phase I dose-escalation trial of ivuxolimab. Adults with locally advanced or metastatic melanoma, renal cell carcinoma, hepatocellular carcinoma or head and neck squamous cell carcinoma were enrolled in the trial. CD4+ and CD8+ T cells were sorted separately from peripheral blood before TCR sequencing.

From the cysteine up to the phenylalanine, the CDR3 has a length of 15 residues. CDR3 DNA only is kept here, 45 bases in frame from base 1. Unmatched junction bases come to 1, with V trimmed by 0 bases and J by 2 bases. From the germline V gene (reference sequence), CDR1 is SGHNT and CDR2 is YYREEE. The sequence is built from TRBV5-4 and TRBJ2-1, with 8 middle bases fitting TRBD1. This specimen consisted of CD4+ or CD8+ T cells sorted from blood, obtained in a trial of the OX40 agonist ivuxolimab. This TCR came from an adult with an advanced solid tumor such as melanoma, head and neck, liver or kidney cancer. The CDR3 corresponds to CASSLEQGAYNEQFF. The sequenced DNA: TGTGCCAGCAGCTTGGAACAGGGGGCCTACAATGAGCAGTTCTTC.